Listed here are 13 T cell receptor beta chains from one sample, sequenced in a study of cytomegalovirus exposure and HLA in healthy donors. PCR involved 60 Vbeta and 13 Jbeta primers. Here immunoSEQ multiplex PCR was the method, and the copy in TCRdb shows in-frame clones only, minus some. The sample contains approximately 79,000 clones, roughly 80% of which appear only once. The sample was PBMCs. The receptors come from a boy aged 10-17 years in good health and CMV-seronegative.

This clone was recorded only once. The chain carries TRBV6-1 and TRBJ2-5; the D is unclear. Trimming removed 7 bases at V and 1 base at J, with 13 bases between. The CDR3 is 14 amino acids. The germline V gene encodes CDR1 MNHNS and CDR2 SASEGT. CDR3 sequence reads: CASTLPQVQETQYF. For the CDR3, the DNA is TGTGCCAGCACCCTGCCCCAGGTCCAAGAGACCCAGTACTTC.

V is TRBV7-9 and J is TRBJ2-1; TRBD2 matches at 7 bases. Germline CDR1 and CDR2: SEHNR and FQNEAQ (reference sequence). The CDR3 sequence is 15 residues long. With V trimmed by 6 bases and J by 6 bases, 11 bases remained unmatched. CDR3 protein: CASRPPSGEINEQFF. DNA for the CDR3: TGTGCCAGCAGGCCCCCTAGCGGAGAGATCAATGAGCAGTTCTTC.

V is TRBV5-8 and J is TRBJ1-2, with 10 bases identical to TRBD1. The ends lost 0 bases at V and 0 bases at J; junction bases unmatched: 2. There are 16 residues in the CDR3. Germline loops: CDR1 SGHTS, CDR2 YDEGEE. In nucleotides, the CDR3 is TGTGCCAGCAGCTTGGGAGGGACAGGGGCTAACTATGGCTACACCTTC. It translates to CASSLGGTGANYGYTF.

The chain uses TRBV6-1 and TRBJ1-3; the match to TRBD1 covers 9 bases. The CDR3 is 15 residues long. Germline values: CDR1 MNHNS, CDR2 SASEGT. Trimming cost V 7 bases and J 0 bases; bases outside gene matches: 4. CDR3 amino acids: CASKRDRDSGNTIYF. DNA of the CDR3: TGTGCCAGCAAGAGGGACAGGGACTCTGGAAACACCATATATTTT.

The genes are TRBV29-1 and TRBJ2-2; the match to TRBD2 covers 14 bases. This CDR3 contains 17 residues. The germline CDR1 and CDR2 sequences are SQVTM and ANQGSEA. V was pared by 4 bases and J by 6 bases, with 10 bases of the junction left unmatched. The CDR3 nucleotides are TGCAGCGTTGCTGTGACTAGCGGGGGGGCTGGGGCCGGGGAGCTGTTTTTT. Amino acid sequence: CSVAVTSGGAGAGELFF.

V usage is TRBV19 and J usage is TRBJ1-4, with D possibly being TRBD1 (5 bases). V lost 7 bases, J lost 9 bases, and 18 bases lay in between. Per germline, CDR1 LNHDA and CDR2 SQIVND (reference sequence). The CDR3 spans 14 residues. The CDR3 region has the DNA TGTGCCAGTACCCCTATCCGGGGGGGGAAAAAACTGTTTTTT. It codes for CASTPIRGGKKLFF.

The chain couples TRBV19 to TRBJ1-2; the match to TRBD1 covers 9 bases. Germline V gene sequence: CDR1 LNHDA, CDR2 SQIVND (reference sequence). With V trimmed by 8 bases and J by 7 bases, 11 bases remained unmatched. This CDR3 comprises 14 residues. The CDR3 DNA is TGTGCCAGTTCACGCCGACAGGGGGAAACTGGCTACACCTTC. Translated: CASSRRQGETGYTF.

This sequence joins TRBV7-9 and TRBJ2-7, with TRBD1 matching 10 bases. The trim removed 3 bases at V and 5 bases at J, leaving 7 bases unmatched. The CDR3 covers 15 residues. CDR1 is SEHNR, CDR2 FQNEAQ, per germline (reference sequence). The CDR3 reads CASSLSGTGAHEQYF. Here the CDR3 DNA reads TGTGCCAGCAGCTTGAGCGGGACAGGGGCCCACGAGCAGTACTTC.

The sample holds a few counts of this clone. The genes are TRBV4-2 and TRBJ2-7, with 8 positions matching TRBD1. This CDR3 comprises 15 residues. V shed 4 bases, J shed 2 bases, and the junction held 7 bases outside the gene matches. Germline assignment: CDR1 LGHNA and CDR2 YNFKEQ. In DNA form, the CDR3 reads TGTGCCAGCAGCCGGACCCTGGACAGGGCCTACGAGCAGTACTTC. The encoded protein is CASSRTLDRAYEQYF.

The chain combines TRBV7-8 with TRBJ1-5, with D unresolved. V lost 6 bases, J lost 4 bases, and 10 bases lay in between. CDR3 size: 13 residues. Germline lookup yields CDR1 SGHVS and CDR2 FQNEAQ. In DNA form, the CDR3 reads TGTGCCAGCAGTCCGACAATTAATCAGCCCCAGCATTTT. This sequence encodes CASSPTINQPQHF.

This clone has a handful of counts. This chain links TRBV7-8 with TRBJ2-3; the D gene is possibly TRBD2 (6 bases). The V gene lost 4 bases and the J gene lost 2 bases, with 16 bases spanning the gap. The CDR3 has 16 residues. CDR1 SGHVS and CDR2 FQNEAQ come from the germline V gene. CDR3 nucleotides: TGTGCCAGCAGCTCGGACTATCGGGGTACCACAGATACGCAGTATTTT. Translation: CASSSDYRGTTDTQYF.

The chain carries TRBV4-1 and TRBJ1-1; maybe TRBD1 (6 bases). Trimming took off 1 base at V and 0 bases at J, with 15 bases between the two ends. This CDR3 contains 17 residues. Germline V CDR1 and CDR2: MGHRA, YSYEKL. CDR3 loop: CASSQAETGPMNTEAFF. CDR3 sequence (DNA): TGCGCCAGCAGCCAAGCGGAGACAGGACCTATGAACACTGAAGCTTTCTTT.

This CDR3 reads CASRVTGTGSEKLFF. The CDR3 nucleotides read TGTGCCAGCAGGGTGACCGGGACAGGGAGTGAAAAACTGTTTTTT. The rearrangement joins TRBV6-5 to TRBJ1-4, with 9 positions matching TRBD1. The CDR3 sequence is 15 residues long. Germline V lookup: CDR1 MNHEY, CDR2 SVGAGI. Unmatched junction bases numbered 9, after V lost 6 bases and J lost 7 bases.